This entry lists 19 T cell receptor beta chains sequenced from one sample in a study of blood T cell repertoires in COVID-19. The protocol was immunoSEQ multiplex PCR, while the TCRdb copy is restricted to in-frame clones and leaves out a portion. Among approximately 19,000 clones listed, 85% to 95% were seen once. The sample consisted of peripheral blood. The origin of the receptors is a human donor in a cohort sampled during active COVID-19.

The rearrangement links TRBV5-4 to TRBJ2-4; 10 positions agree with TRBD1. J lost 1 base, V lost 4 bases, and 8 bases had no gene match. Germline V lookup: CDR1 SGHNT, CDR2 YYREEE (reference sequence). The CDR3 extends over 17 amino acids. CDR3 nucleotide sequence: TGTGCCAGCAGCCGGAAAGACAGGGGGCACGCCAAAAACATTCAGTACTTC. Protein: CASSRKDRGHAKNIQYF.

This sequence joins TRBV4-3 and TRBJ2-5, with 12 bases identical to TRBD2. The end of the DNA fits TRBJ2-7 better, so the J call may be wrong. Germline-derived CDR1 and CDR2 are LGHNA and YSLEER. CDR3 length: 18 amino acids. CDR3 protein: CASSQEREGLAGTYEQYF. CDR3 in DNA: TGCGCCAGCAGCCAAGAAAGGGAAGGACTAGCGGGAACCTACGAGCAGTACTTC.

The rearrangement uses TRBV20-1 and TRBJ2-2, with D tentatively TRBD2 (5 bases). CDR3 size: 14 residues. Per the germline V gene, CDR1 is DFQATT and CDR2 is SNEGSKA (reference sequence). Between the trimmed V and J ends, which lost 3 bases and 3 bases, there was a span of 11 bases. In nucleotides, the CDR3 is TGCAGTGCTAGTCCCGGGGAGTACACCGGGGAGCTGTTTTTT. Translation gives CSASPGEYTGELFF.

The rearrangement uses TRBV19 and TRBJ2-7, with D perhaps matching TRBD1 (5 bases). CDR3 length: 13 residues. Germline V lookup: CDR1 LNHDA, CDR2 SQIVND (reference sequence). V was cut by 3 bases and J by 6 bases, with 12 bases left in between. In DNA, the CDR3 is TGTGCCAGTAGTATCGTCTCAGGGCCCGAGCAGTACTTC. This gives the protein CASSIVSGPEQYF. The variable domain in full, completed from reference TRBV19 and TRBJ2-7, reads DGGITQSPKYLFRKEGQNVTLSCEQNLNHDAMYWYRQDPGQGLRLIYYSQIVNDFQKGDIAEGYSVSREKKESFPLTVTSAQKNPTAFYLCASSIVSGPEQYFGPGTRLTVT.

The chain joins TRBV7-9 to TRBJ2-7, with 7 positions matching TRBD2. The CDR3 totals 16 residues. Trimming cost V 1 base and J 0 bases; bases outside gene matches: 6. In germline, CDR1 is SEHNR, CDR2 FQNEAQ (reference sequence). The CDR3, as DNA: TGTGCCAGCAGCTTAGTGGACGGGAGGACCTCCTACGAGCAGTACTTC. This gives the protein CASSLVDGRTSYEQYF.

This clone appeared once. V usage is TRBV20-1 and J usage is TRBJ2-1; 9 bases match TRBD2. The CDR3 sequence is 11 residues long. V lost 3 bases to trimming and J lost 11 bases; unmatched junction nucleotides: 2. CDR1 is DFQATT and CDR2 is SNEGSKA in the germline V gene (reference sequence). CDR3 DNA sequence: TGCAGTGCTAGCCTAGCGGGAAAGCAGTTCTTC. It encodes CSASLAGKQFF.

The chain recombines TRBV6-1 with TRBJ1-1, with 7 bases identical to TRBD1. CDR3 length: 17 amino acids. CDR1 MNHNS and CDR2 SASEGT come from the germline V gene. The V and J ends lost 4 bases and 1 base, in that order; junction bases with no gene match: 12. As DNA, the CDR3 is TGTGCCAGCAGTGTTCGCCCCCCTGGGACAGCGAACACTGAAGCTTTCTTT. Its translation: CASSVRPPGTANTEAFF.

V gene TRBV4-3 combines with J gene TRBJ2-1, with D possibly TRBD1 on 5 matching bases. This CDR3 region has 15 residues. V lost 0 bases and J 6 bases, leaving 12 bases between the germline ends. Germline lookup yields CDR1 LGHNA and CDR2 YSLEER. CDR3 DNA: TGCGCCAGCAGCCAAGAACGACAGTGGGGCAATGAGCAGTTCTTC. Protein product: CASSQERQWGNEQFF.

The rearrangement links TRBV6-2 or TRBV6-3 to TRBJ2-3, with TRBD2 identical over 7 bases. The V gene end was trimmed by 1 base and the J gene end by 4 bases; junction bases not matched to a gene: 5. This CDR3 has 15 amino acids. Germline V gene lookup returns CDR1 MNHEY and CDR2 SVGEGT. CDR3 region: CASSYYGGSADTQYF. For the CDR3, the DNA is TGTGCCAGCAGTTACTACGGCGGGAGCGCAGATACGCAGTATTTT.

This rearrangement joins TRBV18 to TRBJ1-1, with TRBD1 matching 9 bases. The CDR3 sequence is 15 residues long. Germline CDR1 reads KGHSH; CDR2 reads LQKENI. The V segment lost 2 bases and the J segment 0 bases; nucleotides outside the gene matches: 1. The CDR3 DNA sequence: TGTGCCAGCTCACCAGGGACAGGGATGAACACTGAAGCTTTCTTT. It is translated as CASSPGTGMNTEAFF. Full variable domain (missing parts from reference TRBV18 and TRBJ1-1): NAGVMQNPRHLVRRRGQEARLRCSPMKGHSHVYWYRQLPEEGLKFMVYLQKENIIDESGMPKERFSAEFPKEGPSILRIQQVVRGDSAAYFCASSPGTGMNTEAFFGQGTRLTVV.

The chain combines TRBV27 with TRBJ2-5, with 7 bases identical to TRBD2. The CDR3 covers 15 residues. Germline V CDR1 and CDR2: MNHEY, SMNVEV (reference sequence). V was pared by 1 base and J by 5 bases, with 7 bases of the junction left unmatched. In nucleotides, the CDR3 is TGTGCCAGCAGTTTATGGGCGGGAGTGGGGGAGACCCAGTACTTC. Translating gives CASSLWAGVGETQYF.

The chain uses TRBV6-6 and TRBJ2-1, with a possible D match to TRBD2 (6 bases). The CDR3 loop spans 14 amino acids. V dropped 6 bases and J dropped 5 bases, with 14 bases sitting between them. Per germline, CDR1 MNHNY and CDR2 SVGAGI (reference sequence). This CDR3 reads CASRLGRAHNEQFF. The DNA for the CDR3 is TGTGCCAGCAGGCTCGGGAGAGCCCACAATGAGCAGTTCTTC.

The chain has TRBV24-1 and TRBJ2-1; a weak D match, TRBD1 (5 bases). V was cut by 7 bases and J by 2 bases, with 14 bases left in between. CDR1 KGHDR and CDR2 SFDVKD come from the germline V gene. CDR3 length: 15 amino acids. The CDR3 reads CATSQDTSTYNEQFF. Here the CDR3 DNA reads TGTGCCACCAGCCAGGACACCTCAACCTACAATGAGCAGTTCTTC.

This rearrangement joins TRBV6-5 to TRBJ1-3; D not certain. The CDR3 has 13 residues. Per the germline V gene, CDR1 is MNHEY and CDR2 is SVGAGI. V lost 8 bases, J lost 0 bases, and 8 bases lay in between. CDR3: CASVRASGNTIYF. The CDR3 DNA follows: TGTGCCAGCGTGAGGGCCTCTGGAAACACCATATATTTT.

The chain links TRBV13 to TRBJ2-2; 8 bases are shared with TRBD1. V gave up 3 bases and J gave up 6 bases; unmatched junction bases: 9. The CDR3 has 16 amino acids. Germline lookup yields CDR1 PRHDT and CDR2 FYEKMQ (reference sequence). CDR3 residues: CASSFILDRVPGELFF. The CDR3 region has the DNA TGTGCCAGCAGCTTTATCCTGGACAGGGTTCCCGGGGAGCTGTTTTTT.

The chain joins TRBV7-8 to TRBJ1-5; 8 nucleotides agree with TRBD1. V was clipped by 1 base and J by 5 bases; unmatched bases: 1. From germline, CDR1 is SGHVS and CDR2 FQNEAQ. CDR3 length: 14 residues. The CDR3 DNA follows: TGTGCCAGCAGCTTAGGACAGGGGCATCAGCCCCAGCATTTT. Protein: CASSLGQGHQPQHF.

The rearrangement uses TRBV9 and TRBJ2-6; unclear D gene. The CDR3 runs 15 residues. Germline values: CDR1 SGDLS, CDR2 YYNGEE. The germline V and J ends were trimmed by 0 bases and 2 bases, with 6 bases remaining between them. The CDR3 reads CASSVGVAGANVLTF. The DNA of the CDR3 is TGTGCCAGCAGCGTAGGCGTGGCTGGGGCCAACGTCCTGACTTTC.

The rearrangement joins TRBV9 to TRBJ2-3; 8 bases agree with TRBD2. This CDR3 is 15 amino acids long. V was clipped by 0 bases and J by 3 bases; unmatched bases: 3. The germline V gene has CDR1 SGDLS and CDR2 YYNGEE. Here the CDR3 reads CASSVATGGTDTQYF. As DNA, the CDR3 is TGTGCCAGCAGCGTAGCTACGGGAGGGACAGATACGCAGTATTTT.

The chain employs TRBV28 and TRBJ1-2; D gene uncertain. Deletions cut 6 bases from V and 6 bases from J, with 26 bases between. The CDR3 sequence is 17 residues long. Germline V CDR1 and CDR2: MDHEN, SYDVKM. The DNA of the CDR3 is TGTGCCAGCAGAGGTATCCCCATTCGGGGAACACCTGATGGCTACACCTTC. It encodes CASRGIPIRGTPDGYTF.